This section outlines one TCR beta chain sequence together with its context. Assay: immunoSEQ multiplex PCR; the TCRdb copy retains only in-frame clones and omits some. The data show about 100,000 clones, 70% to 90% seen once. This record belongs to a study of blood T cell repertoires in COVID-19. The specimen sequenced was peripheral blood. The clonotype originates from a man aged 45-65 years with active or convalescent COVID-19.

The CDR3 nucleotides read TGCGCCAGCTCCCGGGTGGACAGCACCGGGGAGCTGTTTTTT. Translated, it gives CASSRVDSTGELFF. The chain uses TRBV5-1 and TRBJ2-2; a weak D match, TRBD1 (6 bases). The CDR3 sequence is 14 residues long. Trimming removed 7 bases at V and 4 bases at J, with 14 bases between. CDR1 and CDR2 (germline): SGHRS, YFSETQ.